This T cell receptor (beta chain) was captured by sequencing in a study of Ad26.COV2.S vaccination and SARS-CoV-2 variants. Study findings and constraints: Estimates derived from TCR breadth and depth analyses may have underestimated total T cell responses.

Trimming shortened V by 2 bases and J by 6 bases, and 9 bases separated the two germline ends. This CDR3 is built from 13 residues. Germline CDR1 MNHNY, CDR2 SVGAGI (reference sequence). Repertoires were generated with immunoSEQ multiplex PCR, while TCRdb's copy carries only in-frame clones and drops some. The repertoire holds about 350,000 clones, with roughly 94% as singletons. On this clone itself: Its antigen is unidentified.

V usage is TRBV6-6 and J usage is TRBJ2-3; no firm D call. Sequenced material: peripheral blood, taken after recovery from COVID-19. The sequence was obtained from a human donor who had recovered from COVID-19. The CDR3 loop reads CASSYEQYDTQYF. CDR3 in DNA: TGTGCCAGCAGTTACGAACAGTACGATACGCAGTATTTT.